These T cell receptor beta chains were read from a single sample in a study of blood T cells in healthy people across ages. Each CDR3 protein gets one entry after TCRdb re-called the 5' RACE reads with MiXCR. The sample has about a million distinct CDR3 sequences; around two fifths are singletons. The specimen was blood. The receptors originated from a man aged 18 to 29 in good health. The CDR3 runs from the conserved cysteine through the conserved F or W. The D gene is left open where the match is weak. The size entry is marked missing in some rows and otherwise reads once, few, many or a size class.

>TRBV29-1|TRBJ2-5|TRBD2|few
TGCAGCGTTGAAGTTCCTAGCGGGGCCTTTTCTGGAGAGACCCAGTACTTC
CSVEVPSGAFSGETQYF
>TRBV12-3/TRBV12-4|TRBJ1-4|.|.
TGTGCCAGCAGTTTGCGAAGTAATGAAAAACTGTTTTTT
CASSLRSNEKLFF
>TRBV9|TRBJ1-3|.|once
TGTGCCAGCAGCGCCCCTGGGAGACGGGGGGGCTCTGGAAACACCATATATTTT
CASSAPGRRGGSGNTIYF
>TRBV10-3|TRBJ2-3|TRBD1|.
TGTGCCATCAGGACCAATCGACAGGGCACGGGAGATACGCAGTATTTT
CAIRTNRQGTGDTQYF
>TRBV20-1|TRBJ2-1|TRBD2|few
TGCAGTGCTGCCCGACTGGCGGGGGACAATGAGCAGTTCTTC
CSAARLAGDNEQFF
>TRBV20-1|TRBJ2-7|TRBD2|.
TGCAGTGCTAGAGGGGCTCCCGGACTAGCGGGGAATGAGCAGTACTTC
CSARGAPGLAGNEQYF
>TRBV7-2|TRBJ2-5|TRBD1|few
TGTGCCAGCAGCTCTCGGACAGGGTCAGAGACCCAGTACTTC
CASSSRTGSETQYF
>TRBV4-1|TRBJ2-2|.|.
TGCGCCAGCAGGCGACAGTTAAACACCGGGGAGCTGTTTTTT
CASRRQLNTGELFF
>TRBV6-5|TRBJ2-7|TRBD2|.
TGTGCCAGCAGTTACGGAGGGACTAGCGGGGGCTACGAGCAGTACTTC
CASSYGGTSGGYEQYF
>TRBV7-2|TRBJ2-2|TRBD2|.
TGTGCCAGCAGCTTGAACGGGGGGGCGGTCGGGGAGCTGTTTTTT
CASSLNGGAVGELFF
>TRBV4-1|TRBJ2-7|.|.
TGCGCCAGCAGCCGGGTCTGGGGCTACGAGCAGTACTTC
CASSRVWGYEQYF
>TRBV20-1|TRBJ1-2|.|few
TGCAGTGCTATCGACAGAACTAACTATGGCTACACCTTC
CSAIDRTNYGYTF
>TRBV7-2|TRBJ1-4|.|.
TGTGCCAGCAGCTTACCCTTGGGAGTTAATGAAAAACTGTTTTTT
CASSLPLGVNEKLFF
>TRBV6-2/TRBV6-3|TRBJ2-7|TRBD1|few
TGTGCCAGCAAACCGGGACAGTCGATCTCCTACGAGCAGTACTTC
CASKPGQSISYEQYF
>TRBV6-6|TRBJ2-2|TRBD2|.
TGTGCCAGCAGTTACTCGACGAGCGGGGGCGATGTCGGGGAGCTGTTTTTT
CASSYSTSGGDVGELFF
>TRBV20-1|TRBJ1-1|TRBD1|.
TGCAGTGCTAGTCCCGGGAGTGGGACAGGGGGAACTGAAGCTTTCTTT
CSASPGSGTGGTEAFF
>TRBV25-1|TRBJ1-2|TRBD1|few
TGTGCCAGCAGTCTCGGGACAGCTCGCGGAGGCTACACCTTC
CASSLGTARGGYTF
>TRBV7-2|TRBJ2-3|TRBD2|.
TGTGCCAGCAGCACTACGACCGGGACTAAAAGCACAGATACGCAGTATTTT
CASSTTTGTKSTDTQYF
>TRBV4-3|TRBJ1-1|.|.
TGCGCCAGCAGCCTTCAGATAGGGACGGACACTGAAGCTTTCTTT
CASSLQIGTDTEAFF
>TRBV7-2|TRBJ2-6|.|few
TGTGCCAGCAGCTTATTTATGGTAGCTGGGGCCAACGTCCTGACTTTC
CASSLFMVAGANVLTF
>TRBV20-1|TRBJ1-2|.|.
TGCAGTGCTAGAGACCCCCCCGCTAACTATGGCTACACCTTC
CSARDPPANYGYTF
>TRBV5-6|TRBJ2-1|TRBD2|few
TGTGCCAGCAGCTTACGGCTAGCGGGCCTCAATGAGCAGTTCTTC
CASSLRLAGLNEQFF
>TRBV5-5|TRBJ2-1|.|.
TGTGCCAGCAGCTTGGGTCTTAACCAGGACTACAATGAGCAGTTCTTC
CASSLGLNQDYNEQFF
>TRBV11-2|TRBJ2-5|.|.
TGTGCCAGCAGCTTAGATCTTCGGGAACTCCGAGAGACCCAGTACTTC
CASSLDLRELRETQYF
>TRBV7-2|TRBJ1-1|.|.
TGTGCCAGCAGTCAAGCTTTCGACGGGGGTGTCGCTTTCTTT
CASSQAFDGGVAFF
>TRBV12-3/TRBV12-4|TRBJ1-1|TRBD1|.
TGTGCCAGCACCGGGACAGGGGGGGTGAACACTGAAGCTTTCTTT
CASTGTGGVNTEAFF
>TRBV7-9|TRBJ1-6|.|few
TGTGCCAGCAGCTTAGATAGCAGGGGCAGGGCGCTTTCACCCCTCCACTTT
CASSLDSRGRALSPLHF
>TRBV9|TRBJ1-1|.|.
TGTGCCAGCAGCGTAGGGACCCGAGGTTACACTGAAGCTTTCTTT
CASSVGTRGYTEAFF
>TRBV29-1|TRBJ2-7|TRBD1|few
TGCAGCGCACAGGGGTCGGGTGAGCAGTACTTC
CSAQGSGEQYF
>TRBV4-1|TRBJ1-2|.|.
TGCGCCAGCAGCCAATCTGGGCAGGATGGCTACACCTTC
CASSQSGQDGYTF
>TRBV27|TRBJ2-7|TRBD2|.
TGTGCCAGCACGCTAGCGGGGGGGTACAATGAGCAGTACTTC
CASTLAGGYNEQYF
>TRBV4-1|TRBJ2-1|.|.
TGCGCCAGCAGCCTCCGAATAGATGGCCTCTACAATGAGCAGTTCTTC
CASSLRIDGLYNEQFF
>TRBV6-5|TRBJ1-2|.|.
TGTGCCAGCAGCGCAGGCCGGTACGATGGCTACACCTTC
CASSAGRYDGYTF
>TRBV5-1|TRBJ2-3|TRBD2|.
TGCGCCAGCAGCTTAGGTACGGGGGGTCAAGATACGCAGTATTTT
CASSLGTGGQDTQYF
>TRBV9|TRBJ1-1|.|few
TGTGCCAGCAGCCCAAGCCGGGACACCCCATATAGGGGTAAAGCTTTCTTT
CASSPSRDTPYRGKAFF
>TRBV5-1|TRBJ2-7|.|few
TGCGCCAGCAGCTTAGGGTGGGCTAGTGAGCAGTACTTC
CASSLGWASEQYF
>TRBV12-3/TRBV12-4|TRBJ1-6|.|few
TGTGCCAGCAGTTTATGGCTAGACTCGAATTCACCCCTCCACTTT
CASSLWLDSNSPLHF
>TRBV9|TRBJ1-2|.|few
TGTGCCAGCAGCATAACGACAGGCGGCGATGGCTACACCTTC
CASSITTGGDGYTF
>TRBV27|TRBJ1-5|.|few
TGTGCCAGCAGTTCCCTGGTTTGGAGCAATCAGCCCCAGCATTTT
CASSSLVWSNQPQHF
>TRBV5-1|TRBJ1-2|TRBD1|.
TGCGCCAGCAGCACCCCGTCGCGGACAGGGGGCTATAACTATGGCTACACCTTC
CASSTPSRTGGYNYGYTF
>TRBV28|TRBJ2-1|.|few
TGTGCCAGCAGTTTTCAGGGTTATGAGCAGTTCTTC
CASSFQGYEQFF
>TRBV5-6|TRBJ1-2|TRBD1|.
TGTGCCAGCAGCCCCACGGACAGGCCCGTGATACGCTATGGCTACACCTTC
CASSPTDRPVIRYGYTF
>TRBV7-6|TRBJ2-7|.|.
TGTGCCAGCAGCTTAGAGGGAGTAATCTACGAGCAGTACTTC
CASSLEGVIYEQYF
>TRBV20-1|TRBJ2-1|.|.
TGCAGTGCTAGAGTGGGGGCGGAGCCCTACAATGAGCAGTTCTTC
CSARVGAEPYNEQFF
>TRBV2|TRBJ2-7|.|few
TGTGCCAGCAGTTCCCGGCCCTACGAGCAGTACTTC
CASSSRPYEQYF
>TRBV12-3/TRBV12-4|TRBJ1-1|.|few
TGTGCCAGCAGTTTGATCGGAGGAGGAGCTTTCTTT
CASSLIGGGAFF
>TRBV7-2|TRBJ2-7|.|.
TGTGCCAGCACCCAATCGAGCTCCTACAATGAGCAGTACTTC
CASTQSSSYNEQYF
>TRBV4-3|TRBJ2-7|TRBD1|.
TGCGCCAGCAGCCAAACGTTAGGACAGGGCGAGCAGTACTTC
CASSQTLGQGEQYF
>TRBV28|TRBJ2-1|TRBD2|.
TGTGCCAGCAGACCTAGGACTAGCGGGTTCTTAAATGAGCAGTTCTTC
CASRPRTSGFLNEQFF
>TRBV7-9|TRBJ2-5|.|.
TGTGCCAGCAGCTCCTATACTTCAGAGGAGACCCAGTACTTC
CASSSYTSEETQYF
>TRBV7-9|TRBJ2-7|TRBD2|.
TGTGCCAGCAGCTTACCTAGCGGGAGGGCCTACGAGCAGTACTTC
CASSLPSGRAYEQYF
>TRBV24-1|TRBJ2-5|.|.
TGTGCCACCAGTGATTTTACGGCTGCAGAGGATGAGAACCAGTACTTC
CATSDFTAAEDENQYF
>TRBV10-3|TRBJ2-1|.|few
TGTGCCATCAGTCCACTAGCACGCGATGAGCAGTTCTTC
CAISPLARDEQFF
>TRBV29-1|TRBJ1-1|.|few
TGCAGCGTTGAGAGGGGCGGGGAGTGGGACCCTGAAGCTTTCTTT
CSVERGGEWDPEAFF
>TRBV30|TRBJ1-6|.|.
TGTGCCTGGAGTGACGGGAATTCACCCGTCCACTTT
CAWSDGNSPVHF